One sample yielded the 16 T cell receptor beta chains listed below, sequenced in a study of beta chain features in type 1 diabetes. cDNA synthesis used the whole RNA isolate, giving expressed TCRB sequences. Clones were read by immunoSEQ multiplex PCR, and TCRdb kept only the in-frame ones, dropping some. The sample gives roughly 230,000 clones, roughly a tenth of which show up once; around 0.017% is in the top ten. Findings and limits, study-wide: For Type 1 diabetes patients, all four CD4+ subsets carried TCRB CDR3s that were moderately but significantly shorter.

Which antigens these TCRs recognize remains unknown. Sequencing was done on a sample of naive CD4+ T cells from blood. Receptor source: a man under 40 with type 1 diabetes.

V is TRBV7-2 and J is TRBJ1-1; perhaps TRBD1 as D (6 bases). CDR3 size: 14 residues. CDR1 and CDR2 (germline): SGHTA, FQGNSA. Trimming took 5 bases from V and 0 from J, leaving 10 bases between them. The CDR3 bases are TGTGCCAGCAGCACAACAGGGTTGAACACTGAAGCTTTCTTT. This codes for CASSTTGLNTEAFF.

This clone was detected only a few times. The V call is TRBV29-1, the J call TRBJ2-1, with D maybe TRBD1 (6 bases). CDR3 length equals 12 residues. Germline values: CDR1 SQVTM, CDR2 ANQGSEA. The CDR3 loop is CMARGPGDEQFF. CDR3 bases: TGCATGGCGAGGGGACCAGGGGATGAGCAGTTCTTC.

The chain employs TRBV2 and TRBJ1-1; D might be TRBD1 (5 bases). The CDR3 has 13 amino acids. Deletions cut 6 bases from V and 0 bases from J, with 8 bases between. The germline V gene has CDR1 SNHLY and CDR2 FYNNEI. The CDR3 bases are TGTGCCAGCAGGGTGACAGTGAACACTGAAGCTTTCTTT. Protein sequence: CASRVTVNTEAFF.

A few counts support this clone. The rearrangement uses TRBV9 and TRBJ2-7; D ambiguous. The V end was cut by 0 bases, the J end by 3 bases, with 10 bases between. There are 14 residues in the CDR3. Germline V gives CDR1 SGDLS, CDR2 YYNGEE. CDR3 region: CASSVDSSNYEQYF. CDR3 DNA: TGTGCCAGCAGCGTAGACAGTTCAAACTACGAGCAGTACTTC.

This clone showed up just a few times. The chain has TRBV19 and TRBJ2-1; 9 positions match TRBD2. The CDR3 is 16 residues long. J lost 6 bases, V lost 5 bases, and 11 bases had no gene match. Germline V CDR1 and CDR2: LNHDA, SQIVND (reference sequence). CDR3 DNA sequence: TGTGCCAGTAGTCCCCGGGGAGCGGGGGGCCCCAATGAGCAGTTCTTC. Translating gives CASSPRGAGGPNEQFF.

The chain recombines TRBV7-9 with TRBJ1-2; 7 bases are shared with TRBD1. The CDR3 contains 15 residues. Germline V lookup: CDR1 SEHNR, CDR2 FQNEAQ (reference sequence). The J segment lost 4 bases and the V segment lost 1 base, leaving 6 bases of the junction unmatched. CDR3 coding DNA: TGTGCCAGCAGCTTAGACCCCGACAGGGCCTATGGCTACACCTTC. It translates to CASSLDPDRAYGYTF.

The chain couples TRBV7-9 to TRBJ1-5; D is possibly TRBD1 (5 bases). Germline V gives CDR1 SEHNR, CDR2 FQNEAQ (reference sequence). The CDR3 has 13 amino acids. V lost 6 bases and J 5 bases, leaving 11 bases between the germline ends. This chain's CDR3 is CASRKGGDQPQHF. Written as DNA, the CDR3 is TGTGCCAGCAGGAAGGGAGGGGATCAGCCCCAGCATTTT.

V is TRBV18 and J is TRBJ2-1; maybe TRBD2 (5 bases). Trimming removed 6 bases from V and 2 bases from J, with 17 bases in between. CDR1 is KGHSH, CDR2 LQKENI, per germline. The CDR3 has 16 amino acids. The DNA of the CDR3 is TGTGCCAGCTCCCTCCTAGGCGGAGGTACCTACAATGAGCAGTTCTTC. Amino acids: CASSLLGGGTYNEQFF.

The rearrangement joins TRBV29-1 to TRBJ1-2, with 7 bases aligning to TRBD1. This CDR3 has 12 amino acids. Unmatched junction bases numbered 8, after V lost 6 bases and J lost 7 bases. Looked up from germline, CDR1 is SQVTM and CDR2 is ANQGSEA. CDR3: CSVFVQGFGYTF. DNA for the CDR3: TGCAGCGTATTCGTACAGGGGTTTGGCTACACCTTC.

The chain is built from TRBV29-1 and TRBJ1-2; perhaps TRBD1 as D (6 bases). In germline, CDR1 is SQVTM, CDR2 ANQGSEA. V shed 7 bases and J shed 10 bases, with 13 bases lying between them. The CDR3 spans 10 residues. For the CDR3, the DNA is TGCAGCGGAGGGGACAATCCCTACACCTTC. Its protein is CSGGDNPYTF.

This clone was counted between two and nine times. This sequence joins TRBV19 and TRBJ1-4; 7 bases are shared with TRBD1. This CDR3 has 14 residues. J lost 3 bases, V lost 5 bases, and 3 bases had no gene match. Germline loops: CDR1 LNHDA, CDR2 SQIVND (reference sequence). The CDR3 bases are TGTGCCAGTAGTTGGGACAGTTCTAATGAAAAACTGTTTTTT. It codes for CASSWDSSNEKLFF.

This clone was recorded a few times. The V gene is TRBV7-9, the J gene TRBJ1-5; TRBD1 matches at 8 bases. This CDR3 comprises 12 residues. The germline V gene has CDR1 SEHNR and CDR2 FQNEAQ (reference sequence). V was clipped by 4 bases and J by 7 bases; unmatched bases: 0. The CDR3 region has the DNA TGTGCCAGCAGCTGGGACAGGCAGCCCCAGCATTTT. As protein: CASSWDRQPQHF.

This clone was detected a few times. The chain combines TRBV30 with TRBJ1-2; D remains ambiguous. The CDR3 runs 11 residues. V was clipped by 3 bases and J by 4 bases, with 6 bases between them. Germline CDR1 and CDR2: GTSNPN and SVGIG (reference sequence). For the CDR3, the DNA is TGTGCCTGGAGCCTAGGCTATGGCTACACCTTC. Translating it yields CAWSLGYGYTF.

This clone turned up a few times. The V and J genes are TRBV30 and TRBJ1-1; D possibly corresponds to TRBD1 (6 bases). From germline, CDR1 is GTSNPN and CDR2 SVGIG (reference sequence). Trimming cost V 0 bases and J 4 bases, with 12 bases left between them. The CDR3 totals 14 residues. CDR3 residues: CAWSVPATGTEAFF. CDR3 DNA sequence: TGTGCCTGGAGTGTACCGGCGACAGGCACTGAAGCTTTCTTT.

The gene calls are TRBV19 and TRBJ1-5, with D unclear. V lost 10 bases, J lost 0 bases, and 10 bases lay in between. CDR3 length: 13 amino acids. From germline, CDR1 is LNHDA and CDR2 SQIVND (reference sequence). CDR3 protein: CAIMESSNQPQHF. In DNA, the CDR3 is TGTGCCATCATGGAGAGTAGCAATCAGCCCCAGCATTTT.

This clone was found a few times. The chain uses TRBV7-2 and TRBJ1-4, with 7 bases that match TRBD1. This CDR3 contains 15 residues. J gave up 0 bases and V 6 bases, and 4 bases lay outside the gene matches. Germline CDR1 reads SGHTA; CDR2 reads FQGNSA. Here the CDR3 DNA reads TGTGCCAGCAGTCCACAGGGGACAACTAATGAAAAACTGTTTTTT. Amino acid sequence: CASSPQGTTNEKLFF.